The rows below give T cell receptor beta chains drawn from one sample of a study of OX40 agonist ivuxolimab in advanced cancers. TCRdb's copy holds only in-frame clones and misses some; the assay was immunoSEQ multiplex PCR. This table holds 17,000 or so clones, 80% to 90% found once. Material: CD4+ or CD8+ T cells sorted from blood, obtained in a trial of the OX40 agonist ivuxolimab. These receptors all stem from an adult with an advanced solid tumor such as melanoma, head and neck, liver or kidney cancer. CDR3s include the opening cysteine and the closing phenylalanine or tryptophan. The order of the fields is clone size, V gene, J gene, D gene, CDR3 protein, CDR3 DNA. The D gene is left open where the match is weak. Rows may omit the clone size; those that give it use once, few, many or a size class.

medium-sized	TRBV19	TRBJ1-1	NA	CASSISIGSRMNTEAFF	TGTGCCAGTAGTATTTCCATCGGTAGCAGGATGAACACTGAAGCTTTCTTT
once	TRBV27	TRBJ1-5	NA	CASSLGYGSNQPQHF	TGTGCCAGCAGTTTGGGGTACGGCAGCAATCAGCCCCAGCATTTT
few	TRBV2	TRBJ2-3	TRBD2	CASSERGIAGGGTDTQYF	TGTGCCAGCAGTGAAAGGGGAATAGCGGGAGGAGGGACAGATACGCAGTATTTT
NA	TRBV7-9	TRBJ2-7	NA	CASSPDVSFYEQYF	TGTGCCAGCAGCCCGGACGTCTCCTTCTACGAGCAGTACTTC
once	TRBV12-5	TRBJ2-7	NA	CASGLFPPFGPDYEQYF	TGTGCTAGTGGTTTGTTTCCCCCCTTCGGACCGGACTACGAGCAGTACTTC
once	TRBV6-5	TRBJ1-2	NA	CASSPGVYGYTF	TGTGCCAGCAGCCCAGGAGTCTATGGCTACACCTTC
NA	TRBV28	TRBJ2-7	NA	CASSYFAGEQYF	TGTGCCAGCAGTTATTTTGCGGGGGAGCAGTACTTC
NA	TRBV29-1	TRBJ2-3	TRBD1	CSVEVYEQGRVTDTQYF	TGCAGCGTTGAAGTATACGAACAGGGGAGAGTTACAGATACGCAGTATTTT
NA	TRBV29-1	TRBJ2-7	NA	CSVEGSSYEQYF	TGCAGCGTTGAAGGTTCCTCCTACGAGCAGTACTTC
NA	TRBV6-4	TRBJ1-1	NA	CASSDDVNTEAFF	TGTGCCAGCAGTGACGACGTTAACACTGAAGCTTTCTTT
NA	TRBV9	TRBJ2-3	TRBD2	CASSVAAGGGTDTQYF	TGTGCCAGCAGCGTAGCGGCGGGAGGTGGCACAGATACGCAGTATTTT
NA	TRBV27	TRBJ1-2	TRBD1	CASSFAGGAYGYTF	TGTGCCAGCAGTTTTGCAGGGGGCGCCTATGGCTACACCTTC
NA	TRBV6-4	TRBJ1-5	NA	CASSPGVEDQPQHF	TGTGCCAGCAGCCCAGGGGTAGAGGATCAGCCCCAGCATTTT
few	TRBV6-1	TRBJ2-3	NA	CASSEVRGTRAQYF	TGTGCCAGCAGTGAAGTAAGGGGGACGAGGGCGCAGTATTTT
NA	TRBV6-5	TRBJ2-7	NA	CASSYSLDSSYEQYF	TGTGCCAGCAGTTACTCCCTAGACTCGTCCTACGAGCAGTACTTC
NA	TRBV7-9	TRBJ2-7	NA	CASRLAPHEQYF	TGTGCCAGCAGGCTAGCGCCCCACGAGCAGTACTTC
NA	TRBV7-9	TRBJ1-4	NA	CASSLGGSVEKLFF	TGTGCCAGCAGCTTAGGGGGATCGGTTGAAAAACTGTTTTTT